This T cell receptor beta chain was found in a study of glioma-infiltrating T cells. Study-wide points: Non-neoplastic patients had below-expected tissue-blood divergence, while all gliomas exceeded expectation. Tissue and blood shared very few CDR3 sequences.

With respect to this clonotype: Its antigen is as yet unknown. A much larger clone lies a single base off, so this may be a read error.

The iRepertoire nested amplicon-rescue multiplex PCR amplified TCR alpha and beta CDR3s from RNA. Input was 100-400 ng of tissue mRNA or PBMC total RNA. TCRdb called the multiplex PCR reads again in MiXCR, with one record for every CDR3 protein. The sample shows around 120,000 distinct CDR3 sequences, around 25% of them seen only once. The sample consisted of glioma tissue, nonneoplastic brain tissue, or PBMCs (not recorded which). The TCR comes from a human donor with low-grade glioma or glioblastoma, undergoing nonglioma brain surgery, or in good health (not recorded which).

CDR3 sequence (DNA): TGCAGGACTAGTTTTCCGGGTGCCTACACCTTC. Its translation: CRTSFPGAYTF. The chain uses TRBV20-1 and TRBJ1-2; D remains ambiguous. This CDR3 is 11 amino acids long. Germline CDR1 and CDR2: DFQATT and SNEGSKA (reference sequence).